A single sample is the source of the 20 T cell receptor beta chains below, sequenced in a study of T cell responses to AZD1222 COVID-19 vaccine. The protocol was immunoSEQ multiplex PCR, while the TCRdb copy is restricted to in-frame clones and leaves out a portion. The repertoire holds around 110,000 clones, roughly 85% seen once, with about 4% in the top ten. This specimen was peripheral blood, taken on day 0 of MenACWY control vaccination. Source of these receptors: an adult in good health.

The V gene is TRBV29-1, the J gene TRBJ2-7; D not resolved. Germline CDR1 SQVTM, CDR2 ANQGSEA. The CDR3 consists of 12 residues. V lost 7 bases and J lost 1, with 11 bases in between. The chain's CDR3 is CSAKTESYEQYF. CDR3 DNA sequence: TGCAGCGCCAAGACGGAATCCTACGAGCAGTACTTC.

In DNA form, the CDR3 reads TGTGCCAGCTCACCCCTCCCGGGGACAGGGGGGGACACTGAAGCTTTCTTT. Translation: CASSPLPGTGGDTEAFF. The V and J genes are TRBV18 and TRBJ1-1, with 11 bases identical to TRBD1. This CDR3 spans 17 amino acids. CDR1 and CDR2 (germline): KGHSH, LQKENI. V gave up 3 bases and J gave up 3 bases; unmatched junction bases: 9. The full variable domain, completed using reference TRBV18 and TRBJ1-1, is NAGVMQNPRHLVRRRGQEARLRCSPMKGHSHVYWYRQLPEEGLKFMVYLQKENIIDESGMPKERFSAEFPKEGPSILRIQQVVRGDSAAYFCASSPLPGTGGDTEAFFGQGTRLTVV.

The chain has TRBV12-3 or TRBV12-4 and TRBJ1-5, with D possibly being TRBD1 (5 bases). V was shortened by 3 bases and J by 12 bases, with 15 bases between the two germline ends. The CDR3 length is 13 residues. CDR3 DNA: TGTGCCAGCAGTTTCTCAGGGCCCGAGGGCCAGCATTTT. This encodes CASSFSGPEGQHF.

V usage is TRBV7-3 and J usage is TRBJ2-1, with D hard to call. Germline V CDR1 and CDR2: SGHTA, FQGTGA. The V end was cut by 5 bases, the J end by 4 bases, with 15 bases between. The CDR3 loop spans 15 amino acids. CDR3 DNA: TGTGCCAGCAGCCCGATTGGCGGAAGTTACAATGAGCAGTTCTTC. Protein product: CASSPIGGSYNEQFF.

CDR3 amino acids: CSVGPPTVYSNQPQHF. CDR3 DNA sequence: TGCAGCGTTGGGCCCCCGACAGTCTATAGCAATCAGCCCCAGCATTTT. This chain connects TRBV29-1 to TRBJ1-5; perhaps TRBD1 as D (5 bases). The CDR3 is made up of 16 amino acids. CDR1 SQVTM and CDR2 ANQGSEA come from the germline V gene. The V end was cut by 4 bases, the J end by 0 bases, with 16 bases between.

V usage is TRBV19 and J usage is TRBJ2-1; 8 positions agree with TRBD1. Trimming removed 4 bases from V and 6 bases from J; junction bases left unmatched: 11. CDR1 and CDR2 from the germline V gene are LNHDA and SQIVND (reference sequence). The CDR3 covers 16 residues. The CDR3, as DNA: TGTGCCAGTAGTAAGGGCAACAGGGGGTCGGCCAATGAGCAGTTCTTC. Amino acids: CASSKGNRGSANEQFF.

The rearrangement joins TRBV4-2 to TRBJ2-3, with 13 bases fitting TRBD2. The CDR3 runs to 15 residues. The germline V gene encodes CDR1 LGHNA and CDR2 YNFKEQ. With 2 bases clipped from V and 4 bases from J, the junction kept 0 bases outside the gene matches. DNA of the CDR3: TGTGCCAGCAGCCAAACTAGCGGGGGGGCAGATACGCAGTATTTT. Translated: CASSQTSGGADTQYF.

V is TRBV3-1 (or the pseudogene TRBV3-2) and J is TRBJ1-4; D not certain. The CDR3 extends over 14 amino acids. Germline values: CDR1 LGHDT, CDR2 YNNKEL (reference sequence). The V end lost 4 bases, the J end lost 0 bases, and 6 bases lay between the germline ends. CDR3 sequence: CASSRDSTNEKLFF. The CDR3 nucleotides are TGTGCCAGCAGCCGGGATTCAACTAATGAAAAACTGTTTTTT.

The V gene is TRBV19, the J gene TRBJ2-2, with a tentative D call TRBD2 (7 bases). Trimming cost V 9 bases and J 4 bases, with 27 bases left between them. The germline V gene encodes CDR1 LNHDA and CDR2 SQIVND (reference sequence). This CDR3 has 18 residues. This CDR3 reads CARVDHKGGAEGTGELFF. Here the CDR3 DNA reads TGTGCCAGAGTAGACCACAAAGGGGGGGCGGAAGGCACCGGGGAGCTGTTTTTT. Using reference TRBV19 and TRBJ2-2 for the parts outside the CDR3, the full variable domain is DGGITQSPKYLFRKEGQNVTLSCEQNLNHDAMYWYRQDPGQGLRLIYYSQIVNDFQKGDIAEGYSVSREKKESFPLTVTSAQKNPTAFYLCARVDHKGGAEGTGELFFGEGSRLTVL.

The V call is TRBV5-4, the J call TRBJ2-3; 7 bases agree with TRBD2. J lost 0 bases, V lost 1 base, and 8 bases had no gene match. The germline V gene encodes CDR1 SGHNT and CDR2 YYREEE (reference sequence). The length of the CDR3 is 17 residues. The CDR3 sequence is CASSLPHSGVSTDTQYF. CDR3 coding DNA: TGTGCCAGCAGCTTGCCGCACAGCGGGGTCAGCACAGATACGCAGTATTTT.

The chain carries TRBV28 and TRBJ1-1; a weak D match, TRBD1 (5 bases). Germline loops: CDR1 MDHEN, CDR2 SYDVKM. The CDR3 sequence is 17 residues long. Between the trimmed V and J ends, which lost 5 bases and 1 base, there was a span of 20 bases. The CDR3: CASSPPRGSAGNTEAFF. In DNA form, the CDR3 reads TGTGCCAGCAGTCCTCCAAGGGGATCGGCAGGGAACACTGAAGCTTTCTTT.

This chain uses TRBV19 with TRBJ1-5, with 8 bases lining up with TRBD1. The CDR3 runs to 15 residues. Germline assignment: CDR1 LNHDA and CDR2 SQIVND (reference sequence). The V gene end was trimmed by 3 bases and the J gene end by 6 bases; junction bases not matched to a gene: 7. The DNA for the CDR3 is TGTGCCAGTAGTATCGGACAGGGCATTGGTCAGCCCCAGCATTTT. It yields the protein CASSIGQGIGQPQHF. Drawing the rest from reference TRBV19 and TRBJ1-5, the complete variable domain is DGGITQSPKYLFRKEGQNVTLSCEQNLNHDAMYWYRQDPGQGLRLIYYSQIVNDFQKGDIAEGYSVSREKKESFPLTVTSAQKNPTAFYLCASSIGQGIGQPQHFGDGTRLSIL.

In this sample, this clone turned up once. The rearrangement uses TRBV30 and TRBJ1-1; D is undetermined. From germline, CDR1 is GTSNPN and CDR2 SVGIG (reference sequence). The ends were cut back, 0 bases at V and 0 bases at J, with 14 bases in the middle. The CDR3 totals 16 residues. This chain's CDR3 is CAWSVRAGPLNTEAFF. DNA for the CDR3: TGTGCCTGGAGTGTACGGGCAGGACCTTTGAACACTGAAGCTTTCTTT.

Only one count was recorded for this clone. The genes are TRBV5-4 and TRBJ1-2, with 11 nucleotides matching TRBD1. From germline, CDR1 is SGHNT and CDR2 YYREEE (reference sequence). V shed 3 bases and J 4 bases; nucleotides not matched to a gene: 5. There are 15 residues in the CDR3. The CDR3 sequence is CASSSPGTGGYGYTF. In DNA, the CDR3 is TGTGCCAGCAGCTCACCCGGGACAGGGGGCTATGGCTACACCTTC.

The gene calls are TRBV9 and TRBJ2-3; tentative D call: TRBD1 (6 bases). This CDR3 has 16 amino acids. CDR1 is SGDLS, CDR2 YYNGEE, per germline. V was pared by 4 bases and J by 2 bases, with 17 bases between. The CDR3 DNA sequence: TGTGCCAGCAGCCCCTTGGACAGCACCATCACAGATACGCAGTATTTT. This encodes CASSPLDSTITDTQYF. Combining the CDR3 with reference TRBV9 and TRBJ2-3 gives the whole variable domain DSGVTQTPKHLITATGQRVTLRCSPRSGDLSVYWYQQSLDQGLQFLIQYYNGEERAKGNILERFSAQQFPDLHSELNLSSLELGDSALYFCASSPLDSTITDTQYFGPGTRLTVL.

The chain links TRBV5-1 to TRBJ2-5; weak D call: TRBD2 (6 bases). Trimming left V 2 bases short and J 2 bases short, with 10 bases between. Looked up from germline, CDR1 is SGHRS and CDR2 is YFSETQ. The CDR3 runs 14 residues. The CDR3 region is CASSFSGTQETQYF. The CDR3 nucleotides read TGCGCCAGCAGCTTTAGCGGTACACAAGAGACCCAGTACTTC.

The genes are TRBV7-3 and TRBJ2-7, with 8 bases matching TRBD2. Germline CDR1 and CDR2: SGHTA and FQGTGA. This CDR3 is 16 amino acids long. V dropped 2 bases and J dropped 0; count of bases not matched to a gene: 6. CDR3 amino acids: CASSLGPAGASYEQYF. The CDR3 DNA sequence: TGTGCCAGCAGCTTAGGTCCAGCGGGGGCCTCCTACGAGCAGTACTTC.

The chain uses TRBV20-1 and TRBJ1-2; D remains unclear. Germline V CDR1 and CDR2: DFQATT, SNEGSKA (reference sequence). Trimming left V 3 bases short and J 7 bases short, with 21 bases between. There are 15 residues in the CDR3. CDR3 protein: CSASVTSAPAGGYTF. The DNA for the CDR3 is TGCAGTGCTAGTGTAACGTCAGCCCCAGCGGGTGGCTACACCTTC.

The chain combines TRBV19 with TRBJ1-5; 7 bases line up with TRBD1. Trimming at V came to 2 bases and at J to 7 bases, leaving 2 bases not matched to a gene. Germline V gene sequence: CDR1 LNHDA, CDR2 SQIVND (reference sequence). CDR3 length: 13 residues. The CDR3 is CASSIQGGQPQHF. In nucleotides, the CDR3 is TGTGCCAGTAGTATACAGGGGGGGCAGCCCCAGCATTTT.

The CDR3 is CASSRTGGSNQPQHF. The CDR3 nucleotides read TGTGCCAGCAGCAGAACGGGGGGTAGCAATCAGCCCCAGCATTTT. The rearrangement uses TRBV11-2 and TRBJ1-5; TRBD1 might be the D (5 bases). CDR3 length: 15 amino acids. V lost 5 bases, J lost 0 bases, and 11 bases lay in between. Germline CDR1 and CDR2: SGHAT and FQNNGV. Using reference TRBV11-2 and TRBJ1-5 for the parts outside the CDR3, the full variable domain is EAGVAQSPRYKIIEKRQSVAFWCNPISGHATLYWYQQILGQGPKLLIQFQNNGVVDDSQLPKDRFSAERLKGVDSTLKIQPAKLEDSAVYLCASSRTGGSNQPQHFGDGTRLSIL.